The 15 T cell receptor beta chains below all came from one sample that was sequenced in a study of shared clonotypes between healthy human individuals (dated by TCRdb to about 2020). Receptor amplification or capture employed the immunoSEQ multiplex PCR assay. In TCRdb, the immuneACCESS table is reduced to in-frame sequences with V and J assigned. These tables do not hold every clone; where another copy was compared, an unresolved V gene accounts for under half, and the others remain unexplained. The table for this sample lists around 500,000 clones; about 72% of them were counted only once. The ten largest clonotypes hold approximately 12% of the sample. The sample taken for sequencing was PBMCs. These receptors were taken from a middle-aged woman in good health. Some clones in this sample may be carry-over from other donors' samples.

This clone was counted ten times or more. The sample contains more than one DNA sequence encoding this CDR3. The chain carries TRBV29-1 and TRBJ1-2; D perhaps matches TRBD1 (6 bases). The V gene lost 0 bases and the J gene lost 8 bases, with 13 bases spanning the gap. Germline V gene lookup returns CDR1 SQVTM and CDR2 ANQGSEA. The CDR3 contains 13 residues. In DNA, the CDR3 is TGCAGCGTTGAAGACATTACAGGGTTAGGCTACACCTTC. Translating gives CSVEDITGLGYTF. Variable domain in full (rest from reference TRBV29-1 and TRBJ1-2): SAVISQKPSRDICQRGTSLTIQCQVDSQVTMMFWYRQQPGQSLTLIATANQGSEATYESGFVIDKFPISRPNLTFSTLTVSNMSPEDSSIYLCSVEDITGLGYTFGSGTRLTVV.

The chain is built from TRBV6-1 and TRBJ1-3; D may be TRBD1 (5 bases). Germline CDR1 MNHNS, CDR2 SASEGT. The CDR3 runs to 15 residues. Trimming pared 3 bases from V and 0 bases from J, leaving 9 bases between. The CDR3 DNA reads as TGTGCCAGCAGTGACCGGGACGGCTCTGGAAACACCATATATTTT. Protein sequence: CASSDRDGSGNTIYF.

V gene TRBV4-1 combines with J gene TRBJ1-2; D is perhaps TRBD1 (6 bases). This CDR3 is built from 15 residues. Germline V CDR1 and CDR2: MGHRA, YSYEKL. V was shortened by 2 bases and J by 0 bases, with 10 bases between the two germline ends. CDR3 sequence: CASSQQGIANYGYTF. CDR3 sequence (DNA): TGCGCCAGCAGCCAACAGGGGATAGCTAACTATGGCTACACCTTC.

Worth noting for this clone: A much bigger clone sits one base away, suggesting this may be a read error. The same CDR3 arises from other DNA sequences in this sample as well. The rearrangement uses TRBV6-4 and TRBJ1-5, with D perhaps matching TRBD1 (5 bases). Germline V gene lookup returns CDR1 MRHNA and CDR2 SNTAGT. V lost 3 bases to trimming and J lost 0 bases, with 9 bases between them. The CDR3 sequence is 15 residues long. The CDR3 sequence: CASSETGDSNQPQHF. The DNA of the CDR3 is TGTGCCAGCAGTGAGACGGGGGATAGCAATCAGCCCCAGCATTTT.

This clone was found a few times. The CDR3 reads CASSERTGGYTF. The CDR3 DNA reads TGTGCCAGCAGTGAACGAACGGGTGGCTACACCTTC. This chain uses TRBV6-1 with TRBJ1-2; no clear D gene. Germline values: CDR1 MNHNS, CDR2 SASEGT. Between the trimmed V and J ends, which lost 2 bases and 7 bases, there was a span of 8 bases. This CDR3 contains 12 residues.

CDR3 bases: TGTGCCAGCTCACCTTCTTTGGCAGGGAACACCGGGGAGCTGTTTTTT. Translating it yields CASSPSLAGNTGELFF. The J gene is TRBJ2-2, the V gene TRBV18; D gene unclear. The germline V gene encodes CDR1 KGHSH and CDR2 LQKENI. With 3 bases removed from V and 1 base from J, the gap between germline ends came to 12 bases. The CDR3 contains 16 residues.

This clone has just a few counts. Compared with germline, one end of the junction differs, possibly owing to a read error. The chain is built from TRBV6-6 and TRBJ2-7, with a weak D call TRBD2 (6 bases). The CDR3 consists of 16 residues. Germline V gene data show CDR1 as MNHNY and CDR2 as SVGAGI (reference sequence). The CDR3 loop is CASSQGVPGLPYEQHF. The CDR3 DNA reads as TGTGCCAGCAGTCAAGGGGTGCCGGGACTCCCCTACGAGCAGCACTTC.

J is TRBJ2-7 and V is TRBV18; 9 nucleotides match TRBD1. The CDR3 is made up of 14 amino acids. V shed 3 bases, J shed 3 bases, and the junction held 3 bases outside the gene matches. Germline V CDR1 and CDR2: KGHSH, LQKENI. CDR3 sequence (DNA): TGTGCCAGCTCACCCTTGGACAGGGGCTACGAGCAGTACTTC. This sequence encodes CASSPLDRGYEQYF. The full variable domain, in which reference TRBV18 and TRBJ2-7 provide the parts outside the CDR3, is NAGVMQNPRHLVRRRGQEARLRCSPMKGHSHVYWYRQLPEEGLKFMVYLQKENIIDESGMPKERFSAEFPKEGPSILRIQQVVRGDSAAYFCASSPLDRGYEQYFGPGTRLTVT.

The chain uses TRBV5-1 and TRBJ2-3; no firm D call. The CDR3 is 14 residues long. Trimming cost V 6 bases and J 1 base, with 12 bases left between them. CDR1 is SGHRS and CDR2 is YFSETQ in the germline V gene. The CDR3: CASNRWTGTDTQYF. The CDR3 DNA follows: TGCGCCAGCAATCGGTGGACGGGCACAGATACGCAGTATTTT.

The chain employs TRBV6-5 and TRBJ1-6, with unresolved D. Trimming shortened V by 2 bases and J by 8 bases, and 16 bases separated the two germline ends. The length of the CDR3 is 16 residues. CDR1 and CDR2 from the germline V gene are MNHEY and SVGAGI. The CDR3 sequence is CASSYGQSRGDSPLHF. CDR3 coding DNA: TGTGCCAGCAGTTACGGCCAGAGTCGTGGGGATTCACCCCTCCACTTT.

This clone was observed a handful of times. The gene calls are TRBV27 and TRBJ2-1; D gene unclear. The V and J ends lost 3 bases and 8 bases respectively, with 14 bases between them. Germline V lookup: CDR1 MNHEY, CDR2 SMNVEV (reference sequence). This CDR3 has 14 residues. The CDR3 protein is CASSFFISTDEQFF. CDR3 bases: TGTGCCAGCAGTTTCTTTATTAGTACGGATGAGCAGTTCTTC.

The rearrangement uses TRBV7-2 and TRBJ2-7; D is ambiguous. Trimming stripped 6 bases from V and 4 bases from J, with 13 bases between. Germline V gene lookup returns CDR1 SGHTA and CDR2 FQGNSA. The CDR3 runs 13 residues. The CDR3 nucleotides read TGTGCCAGCAGTCAAACTGCGGCGTACGAGCAGTACTTC. Translated: CASSQTAAYEQYF.

The chain combines TRBV5-1 with TRBJ2-1, with 14 positions matching TRBD2. Trimming took 0 bases from V and 6 from J; bases not matched to a gene: 2. Looked up from germline, CDR1 is SGHRS and CDR2 is YFSETQ. This CDR3 is built from 16 residues. Here the CDR3 DNA reads TGCGCCAGCAGCTTGGGGGGACTAGCGGGAGCCAATGAGCAGTTCTTC. Amino acids: CASSLGGLAGANEQFF.

This clone was detected only once. The V call is TRBV11-2, the J call TRBJ2-7; 8 nucleotides line up with TRBD2. Germline-derived CDR1 and CDR2 are SGHAT and FQNNGV. J lost 6 bases, V lost 5 bases, and 6 bases had no gene match. The length of the CDR3 is 13 residues. This CDR3 reads CASSGQRETEQYF. CDR3 coding DNA: TGTGCCAGCAGCGGCCAGCGGGAGACCGAGCAGTACTTC.

The chain uses TRBV27 and TRBJ1-5, with TRBD1 identical over 7 bases. This CDR3 contains 15 residues. The V gene end was trimmed by 6 bases and the J gene end by 2 bases; junction bases not matched to a gene: 7. Germline CDR1 and CDR2: MNHEY and SMNVEV (reference sequence). The CDR3 is CASRRGQVGNQPQHF. CDR3 bases: TGTGCCAGCAGAAGAGGACAGGTGGGCAATCAGCCCCAGCATTTT.